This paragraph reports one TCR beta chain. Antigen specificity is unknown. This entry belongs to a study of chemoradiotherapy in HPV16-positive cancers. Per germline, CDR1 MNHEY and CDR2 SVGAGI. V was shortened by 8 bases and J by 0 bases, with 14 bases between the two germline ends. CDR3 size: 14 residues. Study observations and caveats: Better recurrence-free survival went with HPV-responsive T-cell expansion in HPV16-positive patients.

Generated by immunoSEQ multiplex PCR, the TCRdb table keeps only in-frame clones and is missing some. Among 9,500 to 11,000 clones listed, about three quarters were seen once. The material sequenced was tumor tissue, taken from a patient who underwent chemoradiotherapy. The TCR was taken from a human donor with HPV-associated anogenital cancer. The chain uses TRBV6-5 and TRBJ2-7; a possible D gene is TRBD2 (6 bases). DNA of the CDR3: TGTGCCAGCCGCCCCCGGGGGAGCTCCTACGAGCAGTACTTC. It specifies CASRPRGSSYEQYF.